This T cell receptor (beta chain) was sequenced for a study of cytomegalovirus exposure and HLA in healthy donors. Of note for this clone: Its antigen is unknown.

Study-wide points: Reports showed the classifier diagnosing cytomegalovirus status with high specificity and sensitivity.

V trimming: 4 bases; J trimming: 5 bases; junction bases outside the gene matches: 12. Per germline, CDR1 SEHNR and CDR2 FQNEAQ (reference sequence). This CDR3 has 16 amino acids. Use of 60 Vbeta and 13 Jbeta primers characterized the PCR. Profiling relied on immunoSEQ multiplex PCR, and the TCRdb table lists in-frame clones only, not all of them. Here the sample spans fewer than 120,000 clones, approximately 80% being singletons. V and J are TRBV7-9 and TRBJ2-7; 9 nucleotides align to TRBD1. The sequence derives from a woman aged 55-70 years in good health and CMV-seropositive. The sample comprised PBMCs. The CDR3 here is CASSSRRDRAGDEQYF. CDR3 nucleotide sequence: TGTGCCAGCAGCTCCCGCCGGGACAGGGCAGGGGACGAGCAGTACTTC.